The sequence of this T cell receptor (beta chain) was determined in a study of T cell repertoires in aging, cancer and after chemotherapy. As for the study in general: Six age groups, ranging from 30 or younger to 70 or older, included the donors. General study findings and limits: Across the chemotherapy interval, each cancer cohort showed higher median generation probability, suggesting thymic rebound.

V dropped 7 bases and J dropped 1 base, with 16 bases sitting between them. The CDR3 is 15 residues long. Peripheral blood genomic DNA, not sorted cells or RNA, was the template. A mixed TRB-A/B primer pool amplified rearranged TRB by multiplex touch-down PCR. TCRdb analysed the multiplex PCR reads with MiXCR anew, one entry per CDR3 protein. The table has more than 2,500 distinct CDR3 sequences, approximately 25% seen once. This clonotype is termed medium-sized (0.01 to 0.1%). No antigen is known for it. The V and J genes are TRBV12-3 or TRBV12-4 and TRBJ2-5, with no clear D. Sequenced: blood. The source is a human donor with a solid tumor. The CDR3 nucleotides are TGTGCCAGCATCCCCTCCTGGGCCACCCAAGAGACCCAGTACTTC. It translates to CASIPSWATQETQYF.